Below are 11 T cell receptor beta chains sequenced from a single sample in a study of cytomegalovirus exposure and HLA in healthy donors. This PCR relied on a set of 60 Vbeta primers and 13 Jbeta primers. The table came from immunoSEQ multiplex PCR; TCRdb's copy has only in-frame clones and leaves some out. The sample has about 120,000 clones, approximately 76% seen once. Sequencing used PBMCs. Every receptor here comes from a man in his fifties or sixties in good health and CMV-seropositive.

CDR3 in amino acids: CASRNGQRDQPQHF. The DNA of the CDR3 is TGTGCCAGCAGAAACGGACAGAGAGATCAGCCCCAGCATTTT. The rearrangement uses TRBV28 and TRBJ1-5; maybe TRBD1 (6 bases). The ends were cut back, 6 bases at V and 5 bases at J, with 14 bases in the middle. Germline CDR1 MDHEN, CDR2 SYDVKM. The CDR3 consists of 14 residues.

In this sample, this clone turned up once. This rearrangement joins TRBV11-2 to TRBJ1-1; tentatively, D is TRBD1 (5 bases). This CDR3 has 13 residues. V gave up 5 bases and J gave up 0 bases, with 7 bases separating them. Germline V gene lookup returns CDR1 SGHAT and CDR2 FQNNGV. CDR3 DNA sequence: TGTGCCAGCAGCCGGGGGGTGAACACTGAAGCTTTCTTT. Translating gives CASSRGVNTEAFF.

This rearrangement joins TRBV6-5 to TRBJ2-1; D not resolved. The V gene's germline CDR1 is MNHEY and CDR2 SVGAGI. Trimming stripped 4 bases from V and 3 bases from J, with 4 bases between. There are 12 residues in the CDR3. For the CDR3, the DNA is TGTGCCAGCAGTTCCTACTACAATGAGCAGTTCTTC. Amino acid sequence: CASSSYYNEQFF.

This chain uses TRBV5-6 with TRBJ2-5; possible D gene TRBD1, 5 bases. The germline V and J ends were trimmed by 3 bases and 4 bases, with 13 bases remaining between them. Germline assignment: CDR1 SGHDT and CDR2 YYEEEE. The CDR3 is 14 amino acids. CDR3 sequence reads: CASSSQGSGETQYF. CDR3 sequence (DNA): TGTGCCAGCAGCTCCCAGGGATCGGGAGAGACCCAGTACTTC.

This chain connects TRBV9 to TRBJ2-7, with 9 nucleotides matching TRBD2. The CDR3 runs to 15 residues. The germline V gene has CDR1 SGDLS and CDR2 YYNGEE. Trimming cost V 4 bases and J 2 bases; bases outside gene matches: 7. For the CDR3, the DNA is TGTGCCAGCAGCCCGGCTAGCGGGAACACCTACGAGCAGTACTTC. Amino acid sequence: CASSPASGNTYEQYF. Full variable domain (outside the CDR3, taken from reference TRBV9 and TRBJ2-7): DSGVTQTPKHLITATGQRVTLRCSPRSGDLSVYWYQQSLDQGLQFLIQYYNGEERAKGNILERFSAQQFPDLHSELNLSSLELGDSALYFCASSPASGNTYEQYFGPGTRLTVT.

This chain joins TRBV5-6 and TRBJ2-7, with TRBD2 identical over 13 bases. Germline V gene lookup returns CDR1 SGHDT and CDR2 YYEEEE. The CDR3 has 15 amino acids. The V and J ends lost 4 bases and 4 bases, in that order; junction bases with no gene match: 5. The CDR3 coding sequence is TGTGCCAGCAGCCTAGGGACTAGCGGGATATACGAGCAGTACTTC. Translated: CASSLGTSGIYEQYF.

This clone was recorded a few times. The rearrangement links TRBV5-1 to TRBJ2-2, with 12 bases matching TRBD2. The CDR3 length is 17 residues. Germline CDR1 SGHRS, CDR2 YFSETQ. V shed 3 bases, J shed 6 bases, and the junction held 9 bases outside the gene matches. DNA of the CDR3: TGCGCCAGCAGCTCCGGGACTAGCGGGCTTGGGGCCGGGGAGCTGTTTTTT. Protein: CASSSGTSGLGAGELFF.

The sample holds a few counts of this clone. V gene TRBV7-2 combines with J gene TRBJ2-5; D is perhaps TRBD2 (5 bases). This CDR3 has 14 residues. The V end lost 1 base, the J end lost 11 bases, and 17 bases lay between the germline ends. Germline V gives CDR1 SGHTA, CDR2 FQGNSA. CDR3 DNA: TGTGCCAGCAGCTTAGTGGTTGAATTGAGGGAGCAGTACTTC. Protein product: CASSLVVELREQYF.

In this sample, this clone turned up once. The chain links TRBV28 to TRBJ2-7; unclear D gene. V was clipped by 2 bases and J by 0 bases, with 11 bases between them. CDR3 length equals 15 residues. Germline-derived CDR1 and CDR2 are MDHEN and SYDVKM. This chain's CDR3 is CASSLRQVSSYEQYF. Written as DNA, the CDR3 is TGTGCCAGCAGTTTACGGCAGGTGAGCTCCTACGAGCAGTACTTC.

This rearrangement joins TRBV5-5 to TRBJ2-7, with 8 bases lining up with TRBD1. The germline V gene encodes CDR1 SGHKS and CDR2 YYEKEE (reference sequence). The CDR3 extends over 16 amino acids. Germline trimming cut 1 base from V and 0 bases from J; bases unmatched to any gene: 6. CDR3 coding DNA: TGTGCCAGCAGCTTGCGTCAGGGGGCATCCTCCTACGAGCAGTACTTC. Protein sequence: CASSLRQGASSYEQYF.

This chain connects TRBV28 to TRBJ2-1; 12 positions agree with TRBD2. The germline CDR1 and CDR2 sequences are MDHEN and SYDVKM. The V segment lost 0 bases and the J segment 2 bases; nucleotides outside the gene matches: 2. CDR3 length: 17 amino acids. DNA for the CDR3: TGTGCCAGCAGTTTATGGGCTAGCGGGAGGGCCTACAATGAGCAGTTCTTC. Translated: CASSLWASGRAYNEQFF. Drawing the rest from reference TRBV28 and TRBJ2-1, the complete variable domain is DVKVTQSSRYLVKRTGEKVFLECVQDMDHENMFWYRQDPGLGLRLIYFSYDVKMKEKGDIPEGYSVSREKKERFSLILESASTNQTSMYLCASSLWASGRAYNEQFFGPGTRLTVL.